These T cell receptor beta chains were read from a single sample in a study of OX40 agonist ivuxolimab in advanced cancers. This table comes from immunoSEQ multiplex PCR, and its TCRdb copy is limited to in-frame clones, with some not included. The data contain around 77,000 clones, roughly 80% of them singletons. Here the sequenced sample was CD4+ or CD8+ T cells sorted from blood, taken in a trial of the OX40 agonist ivuxolimab. Source of these receptors: an adult with an advanced solid tumor such as melanoma, head and neck, liver or kidney cancer. CDR3s include the opening cysteine and the closing phenylalanine or tryptophan. The order of the fields is J gene, V gene, CDR3 protein.

j_gene: TRBJ2-7; v_gene: TRBV5-6; CDR3aa: CASSRDTYYEQYF
j_gene: TRBJ2-3; v_gene: TRBV2; CDR3aa: CASRDMKVSTDTQYF
j_gene: TRBJ1-5; v_gene: TRBV27; CDR3aa: CASSPLPTDQPQHF
j_gene: TRBJ2-5; v_gene: TRBV7-9; CDR3aa: CASSLGGGETQYF
j_gene: TRBJ1-1; v_gene: TRBV7-2; CDR3aa: CASFGSMNTEAFF
j_gene: TRBJ1-5; v_gene: TRBV28; CDR3aa: CASTNSNQPQHF
j_gene: TRBJ2-3; v_gene: TRBV7-2; CDR3aa: CASSLGRYTDTQYF
j_gene: TRBJ2-3; v_gene: TRBV5-1; CDR3aa: CASSPGRNRGGDTQYF
j_gene: TRBJ2-7; v_gene: TRBV18; CDR3aa: CASSPGRLRATYEQYF
j_gene: TRBJ2-7; v_gene: TRBV9; CDR3aa: CASSLDSMPTYEQYF
j_gene: TRBJ1-5; v_gene: TRBV6-1; CDR3aa: CASSQQNQPQHF
j_gene: TRBJ1-1; v_gene: TRBV6-6; CDR3aa: CATWVHRRGGGPEAFF
j_gene: TRBJ2-5; v_gene: TRBV14; CDR3aa: CASSQRGSETQYF
j_gene: TRBJ2-1; v_gene: TRBV29-1; CDR3aa: CSVAVSSYNEQFF
j_gene: TRBJ1-6; v_gene: TRBV7-6; CDR3aa: CASRAGAGNSPLHF
j_gene: TRBJ2-3; v_gene: TRBV27; CDR3aa: CASGEGWSTDTQYF
j_gene: TRBJ2-7; v_gene: TRBV10-1; CDR3aa: CASSGTSGGVPPYEQYF
j_gene: TRBJ1-5; v_gene: TRBV30; CDR3aa: CAWSADRGPGQPQHF
j_gene: TRBJ1-1; v_gene: TRBV2; CDR3aa: CASSGLGDTEAFF
j_gene: TRBJ2-1; v_gene: TRBV27; CDR3aa: CASRPRTVSYNEQFF
j_gene: TRBJ2-1; v_gene: TRBV7-2; CDR3aa: CASSLQGIQYEQFF
j_gene: TRBJ1-2; v_gene: TRBV11-2; CDR3aa: CASSLAPGTGYGYTF